The sequence of this T cell receptor (beta chain) was determined in a study of CD8 T cells in Susac syndrome. TCR beta sequences were obtained from blood CD8+ and CD4+ T cells. RNA totalling about 0.5 to 1 ug underwent reverse transcription with random hexamers. Each CDR3 protein is one row after TCRdb ran MiXCR on the immunoSEQ multiplex PCR reads. The data show about 120,000 distinct CDR3 sequences, with about 95% seen just once and about 0.089% held by the top ten. General study results and limits: The study's TCR sequencing and HLA analysis drew on a certain number of individuals. That number was acknowledged as relatively small.

CDR1 SGHTA and CDR2 FQGTGA come from the germline V gene. The CDR3 has 13 amino acids. Between the trimmed V and J ends, which lost 0 bases and 9 bases, there was a span of 11 bases. A remark on this clonotype: What it recognizes is unknown.

V usage is TRBV7-3 and J usage is TRBJ1-1; no clear D. Material for sequencing was CD4+ T cells from PBMCs. The receptor's source is a human donor in good health. CDR3 residues: CASSLTTAAKAFF. Here the CDR3 DNA reads TGTGCCAGCAGCTTAACGACCGCGGCGAAAGCTTTCTTT.